The clone carrying this TCR beta chain was found many times. Its antigen is unknown. This sample was included in a study of T cells in Graves' hyperthyroidism and ophthalmopathy. Across the whole study: Peripheral blood specimens were obtained at initial diagnosis, prior to any treatment.

Recently diagnosed hyperthyroidism of less than 2 months' duration affected patients aged 18 to 65. Clinical symptoms, serum thyroxine, TRAb, thyroid ultrasound and orbital computed tomography informed diagnoses. Study conclusions and caveats: A median around 6.4 months before onset, the model predicted ophthalmopathy.

Amplification of TCR beta CDR3 regions was performed using RNA transcripts as template. During a first-round RT-PCR of the TCR CDR3, the HTBI primer set was used. TCRdb re-called the multiplex PCR reads with MiXCR, one entry per CDR3 protein. The top ten hold 3% to 4% of the sample, which has fewer than 700,000 distinct CDR3 sequences, around 15% seen once. The germline V gene has CDR1 SNHLY and CDR2 FYNNEI. V shed 5 bases and J 6 bases; nucleotides not matched to a gene: 9. The CDR3 totals 15 residues. The sequencing sample was made of blood. The sequence was obtained from a woman aged 25 to 39 with Graves' hyperthyroidism. The chain has TRBV2 and TRBJ1-2; 10 bases map to TRBD1. In DNA, the CDR3 is TGTGCCAGCAGTATAGGACAGGGGGGATTTAATGGCTACACCTTC. Its translation: CASSIGQGGFNGYTF.